One sample yielded the 25 T cell receptor beta chains listed below, sequenced in a study of blood T cell repertoires in COVID-19 (dated by TCRdb to the early 2020s). Receptors were amplified or captured by the immunoSEQ multiplex PCR assay. What TCRdb holds here is the immuneACCESS table cut down to in-frame rearrangements. Part of the clones is not present; checked against another copy, under half of the missing clones reflect an unresolved V gene, and the others are unexplained. The sample table holds roughly 120,000 clones, of which more than 80% were seen once. The ten biggest clones cover roughly 4.4% of the sample. The sample was peripheral blood. The receptors were sampled from a woman between 45 and 60 years old with acute or convalescent COVID-19.

The V and J genes are TRBV5-4 and TRBJ2-2; 11 bases align to TRBD1. Germline V CDR1 and CDR2: SGHNT, YYREEE (reference sequence). This CDR3 has 15 residues. V shed 5 bases and J 4 bases; nucleotides not matched to a gene: 4. This CDR3 reads CASRAGTGGTGELFF. The DNA for the CDR3 is TGTGCCAGCAGGGCCGGGACAGGGGGCACCGGGGAGCTGTTTTTT.

This chain links TRBV5-1 with TRBJ2-1; 8 bases are shared with TRBD1. Per the germline V gene, CDR1 is SGHRS and CDR2 is YFSETQ. Germline trimming cut 4 bases from V and 8 bases from J; bases unmatched to any gene: 8. The CDR3 length is 14 residues. Written as DNA, the CDR3 is TGCGCCAGCAGCGGACAGGGTATAATGGATGAGCAGTTCTTC. The encoded protein is CASSGQGIMDEQFF.

The chain's CDR3 is CASSVSWDRGQTQYF. In DNA form, the CDR3 reads TGTGCCAGTAGTGTCTCTTGGGACAGGGGACAGACCCAGTACTTC. The V gene is TRBV19, the J gene TRBJ2-5; 10 nucleotides agree with TRBD1. The germline V gene encodes CDR1 LNHDA and CDR2 SQIVND (reference sequence). The CDR3 runs 15 residues. V was clipped by 5 bases and J by 6 bases; unmatched bases: 9.

The CDR3 protein is CAISHNYGYTF. Here the CDR3 DNA reads TGTGCCATCAGCCATAACTATGGCTACACCTTC. This chain uses TRBV10-3 with TRBJ1-2; unclear D gene. V lost 6 bases and J lost 1, with 3 bases in between. CDR3 length: 11 residues. From germline, CDR1 is ENHRY and CDR2 SYGVKD.

The CDR3: CASSFPHSEKLFF. In nucleotides, the CDR3 is TGTGCCAGCAGTTTCCCGCACAGCGAAAAACTGTTTTTT. V is TRBV28 and J is TRBJ1-4, with no clear D. V lost 3 bases and J lost 8, with 10 bases in between. CDR1 is MDHEN and CDR2 is SYDVKM in the germline V gene. CDR3 length: 13 residues.

The rearrangement joins TRBV4-1 to TRBJ1-4; D may be TRBD1 (6 bases). Germline CDR1 MGHRA, CDR2 YSYEKL. There are 14 residues in the CDR3. Trimming pared 4 bases from V and 4 bases from J, leaving 10 bases between. DNA for the CDR3: TGCGCCAGCAGCCCCCGACAGGATAATGAAAAACTGTTTTTT. Protein: CASSPRQDNEKLFF.

The chain carries TRBV19 and TRBJ2-3; TRBD2 matches at 8 bases. Germline V gene lookup returns CDR1 LNHDA and CDR2 SQIVND (reference sequence). CDR3 size: 13 residues. The V and J ends lost 8 bases and 5 bases, in that order; junction bases with no gene match: 6. DNA of the CDR3: TGTGCCAGTTCGATCCGGGGGGGAGATACGCAGTATTTT. It translates to CASSIRGGDTQYF.

The rearrangement joins TRBV15 to TRBJ1-4; perhaps TRBD1 as D (6 bases). The V end lost 3 bases, the J end lost 8 bases, and 7 bases lay between the germline ends. The germline CDR1 and CDR2 sequences are LNHNV and YYDKDF (reference sequence). The CDR3 runs 12 residues. The CDR3 DNA follows: TGTGCCACCAGCAGCCAGGGGGAAAAACTGTTTTTT. It specifies CATSSQGEKLFF. Based on the CDR3 plus reference TRBV15 and TRBJ1-4, the full variable domain is DAMVIQNPRYQVTQFGKPVTLSCSQTLNHNVMYWYQQKSSQAPKLLFHYYDKDFNNEADTPDNFQSRRPNTSFCFLDIRSPGLGDTAMYLCATSSQGEKLFFGSGTQLSVL.

About this clone itself: This same CDR3 is encoded by further DNA sequences in the sample. J is TRBJ1-5 and V is TRBV4-1; 7 bases are shared with TRBD1. The J segment lost 4 bases and the V segment lost 3 bases, leaving 3 bases of the junction unmatched. CDR1 and CDR2 from the germline V gene are MGHRA and YSYEKL. The CDR3 contains 14 residues. CDR3 protein: CASSQVQGNQPQHF. For the CDR3, the DNA is TGCGCCAGCAGCCAGGTACAGGGGAATCAGCCCCAGCATTTT.

The chain uses TRBV29-1 and TRBJ1-1, with 9 bases aligning to TRBD1. The CDR3 spans 14 residues. J was trimmed by 4 bases and V by 6 bases; bases with no gene match: 9. Germline CDR1 reads SQVTM; CDR2 reads ANQGSEA. This CDR3 is CSVRGGTGLTEAFF. The CDR3 region has the DNA TGCAGCGTCCGAGGAGGGACAGGGCTCACTGAAGCTTTCTTT.

The rearrangement links TRBV4-1 to TRBJ2-3; D perhaps matches TRBD1 (5 bases). Trimming removed 0 bases from V and 5 bases from J, with 9 bases in between. From germline, CDR1 is MGHRA and CDR2 YSYEKL. This CDR3 is 14 amino acids long. The chain's CDR3 is CASSQEGARDTQYF. In DNA, the CDR3 is TGCGCCAGCAGCCAAGAAGGGGCTCGAGATACGCAGTATTTT.

The chain has TRBV6-4 and TRBJ2-3, with 8 nucleotides matching TRBD2. Trimming at V came to 2 bases and at J to 3 bases, leaving 1 base not matched to a gene. Germline loops: CDR1 MRHNA, CDR2 SNTAGT. The CDR3 runs to 14 residues. CDR3 amino acids: CASSDRGGTDTQYF. The CDR3 DNA is TGTGCCAGCAGTGACCGGGGGGGGACAGATACGCAGTATTTT.

The chain combines TRBV29-1 with TRBJ1-2, with D possibly TRBD1 on 6 matching bases. The germline gives CDR1 SQVTM, CDR2 ANQGSEA. The CDR3 extends over 10 amino acids. Trimming pared 5 bases from V and 7 bases from J, leaving 8 bases between. The CDR3 DNA sequence: TGCAGCGTTCAGGGGTCTGGCTACACCTTC. It is translated as CSVQGSGYTF.

This chain links TRBV28 with TRBJ2-7; 12 bases are a match to TRBD1. This CDR3 is built from 15 residues. The junction had 10 bases not matched to a gene; V was cut back by 7 bases and J by 6 bases. Germline CDR1 reads MDHEN; CDR2 reads SYDVKM. CDR3 protein: CASTSAGTGGGEQYF. For the CDR3, the DNA is TGTGCCAGCACGTCCGCCGGGACAGGGGGCGGCGAGCAGTACTTC.

This chain connects TRBV7-3 to TRBJ2-7, with D maybe TRBD2 (5 bases). Trimming pared 0 bases from V and 2 bases from J, leaving 8 bases between. The germline gives CDR1 SGHTA, CDR2 FQGTGA. The CDR3 spans 14 residues. CDR3 bases: TGTGCCAGCAGCTTAACGGACGGGACCTACGAGCAGTACTTC. This gives the protein CASSLTDGTYEQYF.

The chain links TRBV20-1 to TRBJ2-3; possibly TRBD1 for D (5 bases). This CDR3 spans 14 amino acids. V was shortened by 3 bases and J by 2 bases, with 12 bases between the two germline ends. Germline values: CDR1 DFQATT, CDR2 SNEGSKA (reference sequence). CDR3 amino acids: CSASRRESTDTQYF. CDR3 nucleotide sequence: TGCAGTGCTAGTCGCAGGGAATCCACAGATACGCAGTATTTT.

The chain links TRBV6-1 to TRBJ1-2; 10 nucleotides line up with TRBD1. Losses at the gene ends were 1 base for V and 8 bases for J; bases not matched to a gene: 7. This CDR3 is built from 15 residues. The V gene's germline CDR1 is MNHNS and CDR2 SASEGT. In DNA form, the CDR3 reads TGTGCCAGCAGTGAAGGGGGACAGGGGATGTTCGGCTACACCTTC. Protein: CASSEGGQGMFGYTF.

The sample holds one count of this clone. The gene calls are TRBV5-4 and TRBJ2-3; D remains unclear. V lost 0 bases to trimming and J lost 2 bases, with 7 bases between them. CDR3 length equals 14 residues. Germline V gives CDR1 SGHNT, CDR2 YYREEE (reference sequence). In nucleotides, the CDR3 is TGTGCCAGCAGCTTGGGAGGATACACAGATACGCAGTATTTT. It is translated as CASSLGGYTDTQYF.

V is TRBV28 and J is TRBJ2-3, with D possibly TRBD2 on 6 matching bases. This CDR3 has 14 amino acids. The germline V gene encodes CDR1 MDHEN and CDR2 SYDVKM. V was cut by 1 base and J by 14 bases, with 19 bases left in between. CDR3 loop: CASSLFLLQDGGYF. CDR3 nucleotides: TGTGCCAGCAGTTTATTCCTACTTCAAGACGGGGGGTATTTT.

The chain employs TRBV11-2 and TRBJ2-1, with D unclear. The CDR3 is 10 residues long. Germline values: CDR1 SGHAT, CDR2 FQNNGV. V lost 3 bases to trimming and J lost 9 bases, with 3 bases between them. This chain's CDR3 is CASSLREQFF. The CDR3 nucleotides are TGTGCCAGCAGCTTGCGTGAGCAGTTCTTC.

V is TRBV10-1 and J is TRBJ2-1, with 7 bases aligning to TRBD1. The V gene end was trimmed by 6 bases and the J gene end by 3 bases; junction bases not matched to a gene: 8. This CDR3 region has 15 residues. Germline assignment: CDR1 WNHNN and CDR2 SYGVQD (reference sequence). Written as DNA, the CDR3 is TGCGCCAGCAGCCCCGGGACAGACAACTACAATGAGCAGTTCTTC. It encodes CASSPGTDNYNEQFF.

The rearrangement uses TRBV5-4 and TRBJ2-3; 9 nucleotides line up with TRBD1. The CDR3 contains 15 residues. CDR1 is SGHNT and CDR2 is YYREEE in the germline V gene (reference sequence). V trimming: 4 bases; J trimming: 0 bases; junction bases outside the gene matches: 3. The CDR3 nucleotides read TGTGCCAGCAGCGCGGGACAGGGAAGCACAGATACGCAGTATTTT. This sequence encodes CASSAGQGSTDTQYF.

The chain recombines TRBV5-5 with TRBJ2-5; 8 positions match TRBD1. Losses at the gene ends were 2 bases for V and 5 bases for J; bases not matched to a gene: 8. The CDR3 has 15 amino acids. The germline gives CDR1 SGHKS, CDR2 YYEKEE (reference sequence). The CDR3 reads CASSFFDRGRETQYF. The CDR3 nucleotides are TGTGCCAGCAGCTTTTTCGACAGGGGTAGGGAGACCCAGTACTTC.

This clone was counted only a few times. The chain recombines TRBV9 with TRBJ1-4; D is possibly TRBD1 (6 bases). Trimming removed 0 bases at V and 7 bases at J, with 19 bases between. In germline, CDR1 is SGDLS, CDR2 YYNGEE. This CDR3 region has 17 residues. CDR3 DNA: TGTGCCAGCAGCGTAGGGACAGACCCTTCGGGTTTTGAAAAACTGTTTTTT. As protein: CASSVGTDPSGFEKLFF.

This clone was seen only a few times. This chain uses TRBV7-3 with TRBJ2-2, with 8 positions matching TRBD1. CDR1 and CDR2 from the germline V gene are SGHTA and FQGTGA. After removal of 2 bases from V and 1 base from J, the junction contained 0 bases not matched to a gene. The CDR3 is 15 residues long. CDR3 in amino acids: CASSLGQGNTGELFF. CDR3 coding DNA: TGTGCCAGCAGCTTAGGACAGGGGAACACCGGGGAGCTGTTTTTT. The variable domain in full, with the rest retrieved from reference TRBV7-3 and TRBJ2-2, is GAGVSQTPSNKVTEKGKYVELRCDPISGHTALYWYRQSLGQGPEFLIYFQGTGAADDSGLPNDRFFAVRPEGSVSTLKIQRTERGDSAVYLCASSLGQGNTGELFFGEGSRLTVL.